The 13 T cell receptor beta chains reported below all come from one sample, sequenced in a study of T cell responses to AZD1222 COVID-19 vaccine. The data were produced by immunoSEQ multiplex PCR, yet TCRdb's version contains in-frame clones alone and is incomplete. Among about 53,000 clones listed, approximately 84% were seen once. Specimen: peripheral blood, collected on day 0 of AZD1222 vaccination. Receptors originate from an adult in good health.

The genes are TRBV27 and TRBJ1-6; 7 nucleotides match TRBD1. The germline gives CDR1 MNHEY, CDR2 SMNVEV (reference sequence). This CDR3 is 15 amino acids long. V shed 2 bases and J 6 bases; nucleotides not matched to a gene: 4. In nucleotides, the CDR3 is TGTGCCAGCAGTTTAACAGGGACAGTTAATTCACCCCTCCACTTT. It encodes CASSLTGTVNSPLHF.

V and J are TRBV5-4 and TRBJ1-3, with TRBD1 as a possible D gene (5 bases). This CDR3 is 15 amino acids long. Germline CDR1 is SGHNT and CDR2 is YYREEE (reference sequence). Trimming left V 4 bases short and J 0 bases short, with 11 bases between. CDR3 nucleotide sequence: TGTGCCAGCAGCCCGGGGGGGACCTCTGGAAACACCATATATTTT. Translated: CASSPGGTSGNTIYF.

The chain joins TRBV10-2 to TRBJ1-2, with D possibly being TRBD1 (6 bases). Germline CDR1 is WSHSY and CDR2 is SAAADI. V lost 6 bases and J 4 bases, leaving 12 bases between the germline ends. The CDR3 runs 13 residues. CDR3 in DNA: TGCGCCAGCAGGTCGGGGGCTGTCTATGGCTACACCTTC. Its protein product is CASRSGAVYGYTF.

The sample holds one count of this clone. This chain links TRBV3-1 (or the pseudogene TRBV3-2) with TRBJ2-2; 15 nucleotides agree with TRBD2. Germline V gene data show CDR1 as LGHDT and CDR2 as YNNKEL (reference sequence). J gave up 4 bases and V 4 bases, and 10 bases lay outside the gene matches. This CDR3 comprises 19 residues. In DNA, the CDR3 is TGTGCCAGCAGCCCCCCCTCGGGACTAGCGGGAGGAAGCACCGGGGAGCTGTTTTTT. It translates to CASSPPSGLAGGSTGELFF.

The rearrangement uses TRBV18 and TRBJ1-1; TRBD1 aligns across 7 bases. J gave up 5 bases and V 3 bases, and 12 bases lay outside the gene matches. Germline values: CDR1 KGHSH, CDR2 LQKENI. This CDR3 comprises 16 residues. Here the CDR3 reads CASSPLQGKGRTEAFF. The DNA for the CDR3 is TGTGCCAGCTCACCGTTACAGGGGAAGGGTCGGACTGAAGCTTTCTTT.

This clone was seen at least ten times. This sequence joins TRBV3-1 (or the pseudogene TRBV3-2) and TRBJ1-6; D is unresolved. The germline gives CDR1 LGHDT, CDR2 YNNKEL (reference sequence). V lost 0 bases and J 7 bases, leaving 13 bases between the germline ends. The CDR3 covers 16 residues. For the CDR3, the DNA is TGTGCCAGCAGCCAAGACTCCGAAACTCGAAATTCACCCCTCCACTTT. As protein: CASSQDSETRNSPLHF.

V is TRBV19 and J is TRBJ2-5; D gene ambiguous. Trimming took 5 bases from V and 6 from J, leaving 10 bases between them. The germline V gene encodes CDR1 LNHDA and CDR2 SQIVND (reference sequence). This CDR3 is built from 12 residues. CDR3 sequence reads: CASSEPPQTQYF. The CDR3 region has the DNA TGTGCCAGTAGTGAACCCCCGCAGACCCAGTACTTC.

The chain couples TRBV6-5 to TRBJ2-7, with D perhaps matching TRBD1 (6 bases). There are 14 residues in the CDR3. Germline-derived CDR1 and CDR2 are MNHEY and SVGAGI. V was cut by 5 bases and J by 2 bases, with 13 bases left in between. This CDR3 is CASSTNRDPYEQYF. The CDR3 nucleotides read TGTGCCAGCAGTACTAACAGGGATCCCTACGAGCAGTACTTC.

The CDR3 loop is CASSLNSGNEKLFF. The CDR3 nucleotides read TGTGCCAGCAGCCTCAACAGCGGTAATGAAAAACTGTTTTTT. V and J are TRBV5-6 and TRBJ1-4, with unresolved D. The CDR3 sequence is 14 residues long. CDR1 is SGHDT and CDR2 is YYEEEE in the germline V gene. V lost 4 bases and J lost 4, with 11 bases in between.

The DNA for the CDR3 is TGTGCCAGCAGCAAAGTTGACGGGAGGGCCTCCTACAATGAGCAGTTCTTC. Its translation is CASSKVDGRASYNEQFF. The chain uses TRBV21-1 and TRBJ2-1; the D call of TRBD2 is as the table states it, not checked on the DNA. TRBV21-1 is a pseudogene. The CDR3 is 17 amino acids.

The chain is built from TRBV19 and TRBJ2-5; D might be TRBD1 (5 bases). The germline CDR1 and CDR2 sequences are LNHDA and SQIVND (reference sequence). The CDR3 sequence is 13 residues long. Trimming took 8 bases from V and 1 from J, leaving 11 bases between them. The CDR3 reads CASGASVQETQYF. CDR3 DNA: TGTGCCAGTGGGGCTAGTGTCCAAGAGACCCAGTACTTC.

This chain connects TRBV28 to TRBJ1-3; TRBD1 agrees at 12 bases. Germline CDR1 is MDHEN and CDR2 is SYDVKM. The V gene end was trimmed by 5 bases and the J gene end by 4 bases; junction bases not matched to a gene: 12. CDR3 length: 18 residues. As DNA, the CDR3 is TGTGCCAGCAGTCCACACCGGGACAGGGGGCGATTAGGAAACACCATATATTTT. This encodes CASSPHRDRGRLGNTIYF.

The CDR3: CASSPGTSGRVHTQYF. CDR3 sequence (DNA): TGTGCCAGCAGCCCCGGGACTAGCGGGAGGGTACATACGCAGTATTTT. This sequence joins TRBV3-1 (or the pseudogene TRBV3-2) and TRBJ2-3, with 16 bases aligning to TRBD2. Trimming cost V 4 bases and J 7 bases; bases outside gene matches: 5. Germline CDR1 reads LGHDT; CDR2 reads YNNKEL (reference sequence). This CDR3 has 16 residues.